The 7 T cell receptor beta chains presented below share a single source sample, sequenced in a study of cytomegalovirus exposure and HLA in healthy donors. Both 60 Vbeta primers and 13 Jbeta primers went into the PCR. Sequenced by immunoSEQ multiplex PCR; TCRdb stores in-frame clones only, minus some. The table records roughly 180,000 clones, roughly 80% of them present only once. Sequenced sample: PBMCs. These receptor sequences come from a woman younger than 30 in good health and CMV-seronegative.

The chain joins TRBV7-9 to TRBJ1-2; 8 nucleotides line up with TRBD1. After removal of 7 bases from V and 3 bases from J, the junction contained 7 bases not matched to a gene. This CDR3 comprises 14 residues. Germline CDR1 is SEHNR and CDR2 is FQNEAQ (reference sequence). CDR3 DNA sequence: TGTGCCAGCACCGAGGGACAGGACCACTATGGCTACACCTTC. Its protein is CASTEGQDHYGYTF.

V and J are TRBV7-5 and TRBJ2-5; the D segment call TRBD2 is taken from the table without a DNA check. TRBV7-5 is labeled a pseudogene. The CDR3 runs to 15 residues. CDR3: CARSLGGLGQETQYF. The CDR3 nucleotides read TGTGCCAGAAGCTTGGGCGGGTTGGGACAAGAGACCCAGTACTTC.

This clone was observed once. Different DNA sequences within this sample yield the same CDR3. The gene calls are TRBV28 and TRBJ2-7; weak D call: TRBD2 (6 bases). The CDR3 has 14 residues. V was clipped by 3 bases and J by 0 bases, with 9 bases between them. Germline lookup yields CDR1 MDHEN and CDR2 SYDVKM. The CDR3 sequence: CASSFAGSSYEQYF. CDR3 bases: TGTGCCAGCAGTTTTGCGGGGAGCTCCTACGAGCAGTACTTC.

This chain connects TRBV6-1 to TRBJ2-1; 9 nucleotides agree with TRBD2. CDR1 MNHNS and CDR2 SASEGT come from the germline V gene. J lost 12 bases, V lost 6 bases, and 9 bases had no gene match. The CDR3 extends over 13 amino acids. CDR3 residues: CASRASGIPGQFF. The CDR3 region has the DNA TGTGCCAGCAGGGCTAGCGGGATCCCTGGGCAGTTCTTC.

The chain uses TRBV6-5 and TRBJ2-1, with 12 bases that match TRBD2. The germline gives CDR1 MNHEY, CDR2 SVGAGI. With V trimmed by 4 bases and J by 8 bases, 9 bases remained unmatched. The CDR3 runs to 16 residues. The CDR3 sequence is CASSLTSGSSTDEQFF. CDR3 sequence (DNA): TGTGCCAGCAGTTTGACTAGCGGGAGCTCTACAGATGAGCAGTTCTTC.

CDR3 DNA: TGTGCTAGTGGTTCCAGGGGGTCCTCATCCAATCAGCCCCAGCATTTT. Its translation is CASGSRGSSSNQPQHF. V gene TRBV12-5 combines with J gene TRBJ1-5; TRBD1 aligns across 7 bases. Germline loops: CDR1 LGHNT, CDR2 FRNRAP. J was trimmed by 3 bases and V by 4 bases; bases with no gene match: 9. This CDR3 has 16 amino acids.

The chain links TRBV28 to TRBJ2-7; 11 bases align to TRBD2. The V segment lost 6 bases and the J segment 3 bases; nucleotides outside the gene matches: 7. Germline values: CDR1 MDHEN, CDR2 SYDVKM. This CDR3 comprises 15 residues. The CDR3 sequence: CASSTPGTSGYEQYF. DNA of the CDR3: TGTGCCAGCAGCACTCCCGGGACTAGCGGCTACGAGCAGTACTTC.